These 21 T cell receptor beta chains were sequenced from one sample in a study of blood T cell repertoires in COVID-19. Profiled with immunoSEQ multiplex PCR; TCRdb holds only in-frame clones, not every one. In the table there are 120,000 to 150,000 clones, 80% to 90% of which are singletons. Material for sequencing was peripheral blood. These receptors came from an older woman with COVID-19, enrolled during active disease.

The chain is built from TRBV5-4 and TRBJ2-1, with D possibly being TRBD1 (6 bases). The CDR3 is 15 amino acids. Germline CDR1 reads SGHNT; CDR2 reads YYREEE (reference sequence). Trimming took 0 bases from V and 1 from J, leaving 8 bases between them. The CDR3 DNA sequence: TGTGCCAGCAGCTTGGGGGGGCCTTCCTACAATGAGCAGTTCTTC. Its protein product is CASSLGGPSYNEQFF.

This chain connects TRBV15 to TRBJ2-7, with D unclear. CDR1 is LNHNV and CDR2 is YYDKDF in the germline V gene (reference sequence). V was clipped by 1 base and J by 7 bases, with 11 bases between them. The CDR3 sequence is 13 residues long. The CDR3 region has the DNA TGTGCCACCAGCAGAGCCCAAACAAGAGAGCAGTACTTC. Protein product: CATSRAQTREQYF.

This chain links TRBV14 with TRBJ1-3, with 7 bases fitting TRBD1. V dropped 6 bases and J dropped 3; count of bases not matched to a gene: 5. The CDR3 has 14 residues. Germline lookup yields CDR1 SGHDN and CDR2 FVKESK. The CDR3 protein is CASRQWDSGNTIYF. CDR3 DNA: TGTGCCAGCAGACAATGGGACAGTGGAAACACCATATATTTT.

This clone came up a few times. This rearrangement joins TRBV7-8 to TRBJ1-5, with no clear D. Trimming took 5 bases from V and 3 from J, leaving 8 bases between them. CDR1 and CDR2 (germline): SGHVS, FQNEAQ. The CDR3 contains 13 residues. CDR3 residues: CASSHTANQPQHF. Written as DNA, the CDR3 is TGTGCCAGCAGCCACACCGCCAATCAGCCCCAGCATTTT.

V is TRBV14 and J is TRBJ1-2, with 8 bases identical to TRBD1. V shed 3 bases and J 4 bases; nucleotides not matched to a gene: 1. From germline, CDR1 is SGHDN and CDR2 FVKESK. This CDR3 region has 13 residues. Written as DNA, the CDR3 is TGTGCCAGCAGCCAGGACAGGGTCTATGGCTACACCTTC. Residues: CASSQDRVYGYTF.

This clone was detected only a few times. V and J are TRBV7-8 and TRBJ1-5, with D hard to call. Germline V lookup: CDR1 SGHVS, CDR2 FQNEAQ. The CDR3 consists of 17 residues. Trimming shortened V by 1 base and J by 0 bases, and 13 bases separated the two germline ends. In DNA, the CDR3 is TGTGCCAGCAGCTTAGTTCCGGGGATCCATAGCAATCAGCCCCAGCATTTT. Encoded protein: CASSLVPGIHSNQPQHF.

The genes are TRBV4-2 and TRBJ2-1, with D maybe TRBD2 (6 bases). Trimming removed 4 bases from V and 2 bases from J, with 15 bases in between. The CDR3 loop spans 16 amino acids. Germline CDR1 is LGHNA and CDR2 is YNFKEQ. The CDR3 is CASSLTTGDAYNEQFF. CDR3 in DNA: TGTGCCAGCAGCCTGACGACGGGGGATGCCTACAATGAGCAGTTCTTC.

A single count supports this clone. The chain is built from TRBV5-5 and TRBJ2-5; 7 bases match TRBD1. Germline-derived CDR1 and CDR2 are SGHKS and YYEKEE (reference sequence). V was clipped by 2 bases and J by 7 bases; unmatched bases: 11. The CDR3 spans 15 residues. CDR3 DNA: TGTGCCAGCAGCTTTCAACAGGGGATTTTGGGGACCCAGTACTTC. This codes for CASSFQQGILGTQYF.

DNA of the CDR3: TGTGCCAGCAGCTTAGTTCTAGCGGGGGGTACTGGGGCCAACGTCCTGACTTTC. It yields the protein CASSLVLAGGTGANVLTF. The gene calls are TRBV7-2 and TRBJ2-6; the match to TRBD2 covers 11 bases. The CDR3 has 18 residues. V lost 1 base, J lost 2 bases, and 4 bases stayed unmatched. The germline CDR1 and CDR2 sequences are SGHTA and FQGNSA.

The genes are TRBV6-5 and TRBJ1-2, with no clear D. The CDR3 has 15 residues. Germline loops: CDR1 MNHEY, CDR2 SVGAGI. Deletions cut 6 bases from V and 0 bases from J, with 14 bases between. The CDR3 protein is CASSPASGSNYGYTF. The CDR3 coding sequence is TGTGCCAGCAGCCCAGCCTCGGGGTCTAACTATGGCTACACCTTC.

The chain is built from TRBV5-5 and TRBJ2-7; D might be TRBD2 (5 bases). This CDR3 has 14 residues. V was cut by 3 bases and J by 6 bases, with 16 bases left in between. The germline V gene encodes CDR1 SGHKS and CDR2 YYEKEE (reference sequence). The CDR3 DNA sequence: TGTGCCAGCAGCTCTGGAGGACGGGTGGGCGAGCAGTACTTC. Its protein product is CASSSGGRVGEQYF.

The rearrangement joins TRBV3-1 (or the pseudogene TRBV3-2) to TRBJ2-1; TRBD1 aligns across 10 bases. The germline CDR1 and CDR2 sequences are LGHDT and YNNKEL (reference sequence). J lost 4 bases, V lost 5 bases, and 5 bases had no gene match. The CDR3 extends over 15 amino acids. The CDR3 DNA follows: TGTGCCAGCAGCAAGGACAGGGGGAGATACAATGAGCAGTTCTTC. It encodes CASSKDRGRYNEQFF.

The chain is built from TRBV20-1 and TRBJ1-2; D call uncertain. Trimming left V 5 bases short and J 8 bases short, with 12 bases between. CDR1 is DFQATT, CDR2 SNEGSKA, per germline (reference sequence). The CDR3 sequence is 11 residues long. The chain's CDR3 is CSALRLEGYTF. Here the CDR3 DNA reads TGCAGTGCTTTACGGCTGGAGGGCTACACCTTC.

V gene TRBV7-3 combines with J gene TRBJ2-2, with D possibly being TRBD2 (5 bases). The V end lost 5 bases, the J end lost 1 base, and 14 bases lay between the germline ends. The V gene's germline CDR1 is SGHTA and CDR2 FQGTGA. The CDR3 runs to 16 residues. The CDR3 spells CASSPSPGRNTGELFF. CDR3 sequence (DNA): TGTGCCAGCAGCCCTTCCCCGGGGAGGAACACCGGGGAGCTGTTTTTT.

The chain recombines TRBV7-8 with TRBJ1-1, with no clear D. CDR3 length: 15 amino acids. The ends were cut back, 7 bases at V and 1 base at J, with 16 bases in the middle. Germline loops: CDR1 SGHVS, CDR2 FQNEAQ. CDR3 region: CASTRREGRNTEAFF. Here the CDR3 DNA reads TGTGCCAGCACCCGAAGGGAGGGCAGGAACACTGAAGCTTTCTTT. The full variable domain, in which reference TRBV7-8 and TRBJ1-1 provide the parts outside the CDR3, is GAGVSQSPRYKVAKRGQDVALRCDPISGHVSLFWYQQALGQGPEFLTYFQNEAQLDKSGLPSDRFFAERPEGSVSTLKIQRTQQEDSAVYLCASTRREGRNTEAFFGQGTRLTVV.

This clone was seen more than once but under ten times. This chain links TRBV27 with TRBJ1-5; weak D call: TRBD1 (6 bases). V was trimmed by 3 bases and J by 5 bases, leaving 11 bases between them. The CDR3 has 14 residues. The germline V gene has CDR1 MNHEY and CDR2 SMNVEV (reference sequence). CDR3 protein: CASSFSQGYQPQHF. The CDR3 DNA sequence: TGTGCCAGCAGTTTCTCACAGGGATATCAGCCCCAGCATTTT.

The CDR3: CASSSDTTGYYEQYF. The CDR3 nucleotides are TGTGCCAGCAGTTCCGACACCACAGGGTACTACGAGCAGTACTTC. The chain employs TRBV6-6 and TRBJ2-7; weak D call: TRBD1 (6 bases). V shed 4 bases and J shed 3 bases, with 16 bases lying between them. The CDR3 consists of 15 residues. From germline, CDR1 is MNHNY and CDR2 SVGAGI (reference sequence).

J is TRBJ2-1 and V is TRBV10-3, with 9 bases lining up with TRBD2. The CDR3 sequence is 13 residues long. CDR1 and CDR2 (germline): ENHRY, SYGVKD. The V gene end was trimmed by 6 bases and the J gene end by 5 bases; junction bases not matched to a gene: 2. The DNA for the CDR3 is TGTGCCATCAGGGGACTAGCCGACAATGAGCAGTTCTTC. It encodes CAIRGLADNEQFF.

V and J are TRBV9 and TRBJ2-1; D remains ambiguous. The V gene lost 0 bases and the J gene lost 6 bases, with 13 bases spanning the gap. Germline lookup yields CDR1 SGDLS and CDR2 YYNGEE. The CDR3 loop spans 15 amino acids. The CDR3 nucleotides are TGTGCCAGCAGCGTAGACAGCAACCCCCTCAATGAGCAGTTCTTC. Its protein is CASSVDSNPLNEQFF.

This chain links TRBV7-9 with TRBJ2-5; TRBD2 might be the D (5 bases). The CDR3 totals 15 residues. Germline V gene sequence: CDR1 SEHNR, CDR2 FQNEAQ (reference sequence). The germline V and J ends were trimmed by 1 base and 2 bases, with 11 bases remaining between them. The CDR3, as DNA: TGTGCCAGCAGCTTAGATAGGACGGGACAAGAGACCCAGTACTTC. Translation gives CASSLDRTGQETQYF.

V usage is TRBV19 and J usage is TRBJ1-5, with 7 bases lining up with TRBD1. V shed 7 bases, J shed 0 bases, and the junction held 9 bases outside the gene matches. Per germline, CDR1 LNHDA and CDR2 SQIVND (reference sequence). CDR3 length: 16 amino acids. CDR3 amino acids: CASNLGTANSNQPQHF. DNA of the CDR3: TGTGCCAGTAACCTCGGGACAGCAAATAGCAATCAGCCCCAGCATTTT.